The 27 T cell receptor beta chains given below trace back to one sample, sequenced in a study of cytomegalovirus exposure and HLA in healthy donors. The PCR used 60 Vbeta and 13 Jbeta primers. This table comes from immunoSEQ multiplex PCR, and its TCRdb copy is limited to in-frame clones, with some not included. The sample lists about 200,000 clones; around 77% were seen once. The sequenced material came from PBMCs. The receptors were sampled from a woman younger than 45 in good health and CMV-seronegative.

This chain connects TRBV18 to TRBJ2-7, with TRBD2 matching over 8 bases. Trimming cost V 0 bases and J 0 bases; bases outside gene matches: 4. CDR3 length: 16 amino acids. CDR1 is KGHSH, CDR2 LQKENI, per germline. The CDR3 sequence is CASSPPRGGSSYEQYF. CDR3 nucleotides: TGTGCCAGCTCACCACCTCGGGGGGGTAGCTCCTACGAGCAGTACTTC.

This clone has more than one count but fewer than ten. CDR3 DNA: TGCGCCAGCAGCTTGGGACAGGGGGCTACCGGGGAGCTGTTTTTT. It encodes CASSLGQGATGELFF. The rearrangement uses TRBV5-1 and TRBJ2-2; 10 positions match TRBD1. Germline V gene sequence: CDR1 SGHRS, CDR2 YFSETQ. The ends lost 0 bases at V and 5 bases at J; junction bases unmatched: 1. This CDR3 spans 15 amino acids. Full variable domain (rest looked up from reference TRBV5-1 and TRBJ2-2): KAGVTQTPRYLIKTRGQQVTLSCSPISGHRSVSWYQQTPGQGLQFLFEYFSETQRNKGNFPGRFSGRQFSNSRSEMNVSTLELGDSALYLCASSLGQGATGELFFGEGSRLTVL.

V gene TRBV5-1 combines with J gene TRBJ2-7, with D hard to call. The length of the CDR3 is 13 residues. The germline gives CDR1 SGHRS, CDR2 YFSETQ. Trimming left V 4 bases short and J 0 bases short, with 8 bases between. CDR3 in amino acids: CASSLLTSYEQYF. DNA for the CDR3: TGCGCCAGCAGCCTACTAACCTCCTACGAGCAGTACTTC.

This clone has only a few counts. V and J are TRBV18 and TRBJ2-1; D unclear. The CDR3 has 12 amino acids. Trimming took off 5 bases at V and 10 bases at J, with 12 bases between the two ends. Looked up from germline, CDR1 is KGHSH and CDR2 is LQKENI. DNA of the CDR3: TGTGCCAGCTCATTACCGACTCGGGAGCAGTTCTTC. As protein: CASSLPTREQFF. Based on the CDR3 plus reference TRBV18 and TRBJ2-1, the full variable domain is NAGVMQNPRHLVRRRGQEARLRCSPMKGHSHVYWYRQLPEEGLKFMVYLQKENIIDESGMPKERFSAEFPKEGPSILRIQQVVRGDSAAYFCASSLPTREQFFGPGTRLTVL.

The rearrangement uses TRBV7-8 and TRBJ2-7, with 9 bases that match TRBD1. The CDR3 is 15 residues long. Germline V gene lookup returns CDR1 SGHVS and CDR2 FQNEAQ. V lost 2 bases to trimming and J lost 2 bases; unmatched junction nucleotides: 4. The CDR3 protein is CASSLHGTGPYEQYF. CDR3 in DNA: TGTGCCAGCAGCTTACATGGGACAGGGCCCTACGAGCAGTACTTC.

The J gene is TRBJ1-5, the V gene TRBV19, with D unresolved. Germline V gene sequence: CDR1 LNHDA, CDR2 SQIVND (reference sequence). The CDR3 has 14 residues. With 10 bases removed from V and 0 bases from J, the gap between germline ends came to 13 bases. The CDR3 spells CATVGAHSNQPQHF. CDR3 DNA: TGTGCCACCGTCGGTGCCCATAGCAATCAGCCCCAGCATTTT.

The genes are TRBV19 and TRBJ2-3; TRBD2 matches at 11 bases. Trimming cost V 2 bases and J 0 bases; bases outside gene matches: 1. The CDR3 runs 16 residues. Germline CDR1 is LNHDA and CDR2 is SQIVND (reference sequence). CDR3 amino acids: CASSITSGSSTDTQYF. In nucleotides, the CDR3 is TGTGCCAGTAGTATAACTAGCGGGAGCAGCACAGATACGCAGTATTTT.

The rearrangement links TRBV21-1 to TRBJ2-7; TRBD2 was called by the table and not checked on the DNA. TRBV21-1 is a pseudogene locus. The CDR3 has 18 amino acids. The DNA of the CDR3 is TGTGCCAGCAGCAACCACTATAACGGCAGCCAGCTTCTCTACGAGCAGTACTTC. Translating gives CASSNHYNGSQLLYEQYF.

This clone was picked up one time. V is TRBV7-2 and J is TRBJ2-7; tentative D call: TRBD1 (5 bases). This CDR3 spans 15 amino acids. Per the germline V gene, CDR1 is SGHTA and CDR2 is FQGNSA. Deletions cut 1 base from V and 0 bases from J, with 10 bases between. The CDR3 spells CASSLDVRASYEQYF. The CDR3 region has the DNA TGTGCCAGCAGCTTAGATGTCAGGGCCTCCTACGAGCAGTACTTC.

This sequence joins TRBV6-6 and TRBJ1-1; D uncertain. Germline-derived CDR1 and CDR2 are MNHNY and SVGAGI (reference sequence). The CDR3 has 14 amino acids. V gave up 0 bases and J gave up 3 bases, with 8 bases separating them. The CDR3 here is CASSYSGRYTEAFF. The CDR3 DNA is TGTGCCAGCAGTTACTCTGGGAGGTACACTGAAGCTTTCTTT.

The count of this clone is one. The chain recombines TRBV11-2 with TRBJ2-5; unclear D gene. Trimming shortened V by 3 bases and J by 2 bases, and 13 bases separated the two germline ends. The CDR3 is 15 amino acids. Germline assignment: CDR1 SGHAT and CDR2 FQNNGV. This chain's CDR3 is CASSLGSGVQETQYF. The CDR3 region has the DNA TGTGCCAGCAGCTTGGGTAGTGGAGTACAAGAGACCCAGTACTTC.

The chain links TRBV28 to TRBJ2-1; TRBD2 matches 7 bases. J was trimmed by 4 bases and V by 7 bases; bases with no gene match: 4. The CDR3 has 13 amino acids. Looked up from germline, CDR1 is MDHEN and CDR2 is SYDVKM. The CDR3 spells CASTASGYNEQFF. The CDR3 DNA sequence: TGTGCCAGCACCGCTAGCGGTTACAATGAGCAGTTCTTC. The variable domain in full, with the rest retrieved from reference TRBV28 and TRBJ2-1, is DVKVTQSSRYLVKRTGEKVFLECVQDMDHENMFWYRQDPGLGLRLIYFSYDVKMKEKGDIPEGYSVSREKKERFSLILESASTNQTSMYLCASTASGYNEQFFGPGTRLTVL.

In its sample, this clone was seen once. The chain recombines TRBV28 with TRBJ1-1, with TRBD1 as a possible D gene (5 bases). The CDR3 runs 13 residues. V shed 4 bases and J shed 11 bases, with 17 bases lying between them. The germline gives CDR1 MDHEN, CDR2 SYDVKM. CDR3 sequence: CASSSGQGVFAFF. The CDR3 DNA reads as TGTGCCAGCAGTTCTGGACAAGGGGTTTTTGCTTTCTTT.

This clone was seen once. It is unclear where the CDR3 begins or ends on the DNA, so no DNA is shown, and the CDR3 is as TCRdb lists it. The chain recombines TRBV6-6 with TRBJ2-7; the DNA was not compared with TRBD1, the D call given in the table. The CDR3 is 15 amino acids in total, end residues counted. Germline lookup yields CDR1 MNHNY and CDR2 SVGAGI (reference sequence). CDR3 loop: CASSSSQGGIYEQYF.

This chain joins TRBV27 and TRBJ2-7, with D maybe TRBD2 (7 bases). Trimming removed 7 bases at V and 6 bases at J, with 16 bases between. Germline CDR1 MNHEY, CDR2 SMNVEV (reference sequence). The CDR3 covers 13 residues. The CDR3 DNA reads TGTGCCAGCATGCAAATAGGGGGGGGCGAGCAGTACTTC. Its translation: CASMQIGGGEQYF.

This clone has just a few counts. The gene calls are TRBV30 and TRBJ2-3, with D possibly TRBD2 on 6 matching bases. V lost 5 bases and J 6 bases, leaving 12 bases between the germline ends. The length of the CDR3 is 12 residues. CDR1 and CDR2 from the germline V gene are GTSNPN and SVGIG (reference sequence). The CDR3 reads CAWRAGADTQYF. In nucleotides, the CDR3 is TGTGCCTGGCGAGCGGGCGCGGATACGCAGTATTTT.

This clone was observed a handful of times. This rearrangement joins TRBV5-1 to TRBJ1-4, with 11 bases fitting TRBD1. Germline V gene sequence: CDR1 SGHRS, CDR2 YFSETQ. The CDR3 covers 15 residues. V was pared by 0 bases and J by 8 bases, with 3 bases of the junction left unmatched. The CDR3, as DNA: TGCGCCAGCAGCTTGGCTGGGACAGGGGGGGAAAAACTGTTTTTT. Protein product: CASSLAGTGGEKLFF.

The chain uses TRBV6-6 and TRBJ2-2; D ambiguous. V lost 5 bases and J 3 bases, leaving 13 bases between the germline ends. CDR3 size: 15 residues. CDR1 is MNHNY, CDR2 SVGAGI, per germline (reference sequence). DNA for the CDR3: TGTGCCAGCAGTCCTCTTGCGGTAGACACCGGGGAGCTGTTTTTT. Amino acid sequence: CASSPLAVDTGELFF.

V and J are TRBV7-2 and TRBJ1-2; D is unclear. Germline lookup yields CDR1 SGHTA and CDR2 FQGNSA. With 5 bases removed from V and 7 bases from J, the gap between germline ends came to 17 bases. This CDR3 is built from 14 residues. The CDR3: CASSRERATGGYTF. DNA of the CDR3: TGTGCCAGCAGCCGGGAACGGGCTACCGGTGGCTACACCTTC.

V is TRBV19 and J is TRBJ1-2; TRBD1 agrees at 8 bases. CDR1 and CDR2 from the germline V gene are LNHDA and SQIVND (reference sequence). There are 16 residues in the CDR3. Germline trimming cut 5 bases from V and 5 bases from J; bases unmatched to any gene: 13. The CDR3 DNA reads as TGTGCCAGTAGTCCCCCATGGGGTACAGGGGGGTATGGCTACACCTTC. Its protein is CASSPPWGTGGYGYTF.

This chain links TRBV19 with TRBJ2-3, with D possibly TRBD2 on 5 matching bases. The ends were cut back, 7 bases at V and 6 bases at J, with 17 bases in the middle. The CDR3 sequence is 14 residues long. Germline assignment: CDR1 LNHDA and CDR2 SQIVND (reference sequence). CDR3 loop: CASTLSPEADTQYF. The CDR3 region has the DNA TGTGCCAGTACCCTTAGCCCGGAGGCGGATACGCAGTATTTT. Using reference TRBV19 and TRBJ2-3 for the parts outside the CDR3, the full variable domain is DGGITQSPKYLFRKEGQNVTLSCEQNLNHDAMYWYRQDPGQGLRLIYYSQIVNDFQKGDIAEGYSVSREKKESFPLTVTSAQKNPTAFYLCASTLSPEADTQYFGPGTRLTVL.

The V gene is TRBV21-1, the J gene TRBJ2-3; the table assigns TRBD2, which was not confirmed against the DNA. TRBV21-1 counts as a pseudogene. The CDR3 consists of 16 residues. CDR3 in DNA: TGTGCCAGCAGCACGCCCGGGAGGGGGAGTGCAGATACGCAGTATTTT. Encoded protein: CASSTPGRGSADTQYF.

The chain recombines TRBV6-1 with TRBJ2-7; D may be TRBD1 (6 bases). The CDR3 is 15 amino acids. Germline V gene data show CDR1 as MNHNS and CDR2 as SASEGT. Between the trimmed V and J ends, which lost 2 bases and 2 bases, there was a span of 13 bases. This chain's CDR3 is CASSEWIGQTYEQYF. In DNA form, the CDR3 reads TGTGCCAGCAGTGAATGGATAGGACAGACCTACGAGCAGTACTTC.

The chain joins TRBV4-1 to TRBJ2-5, with D perhaps TRBD1 (6 bases). Germline-derived CDR1 and CDR2 are MGHRA and YSYEKL. The length of the CDR3 is 15 residues. Trimming left V 2 bases short and J 5 bases short, with 15 bases between. CDR3 sequence: CASSQTQGRGETQYF. DNA of the CDR3: TGCGCCAGCAGCCAAACACAGGGACGAGGGGAGACCCAGTACTTC.

The chain recombines TRBV7-2 with TRBJ2-1, with D possibly being TRBD1 (5 bases). Germline CDR1 SGHTA, CDR2 FQGNSA. Trimming stripped 0 bases from V and 11 bases from J, with 8 bases between. CDR3 size: 12 residues. CDR3 sequence (DNA): TGTGCCAGCAGCTTAGCAGGGGCGCAGCAGTTCTTC. Amino acid sequence: CASSLAGAQQFF.

This chain connects TRBV19 to TRBJ2-1, with D possibly matching TRBD2 (5 bases). CDR1 and CDR2 (germline): LNHDA, SQIVND (reference sequence). Trimming left V 4 bases short and J 3 bases short, with 13 bases between. The CDR3 runs to 15 residues. DNA of the CDR3: TGTGCCAGTAGTAAAACTAGAGGGAGCTACAATGAGCAGTTCTTC. Protein: CASSKTRGSYNEQFF. The full variable domain, rest sourced from reference TRBV19 and TRBJ2-1, is DGGITQSPKYLFRKEGQNVTLSCEQNLNHDAMYWYRQDPGQGLRLIYYSQIVNDFQKGDIAEGYSVSREKKESFPLTVTSAQKNPTAFYLCASSKTRGSYNEQFFGPGTRLTVL.

CDR3 residues: CASSTGTAFSEQYF. As DNA, the CDR3 is TGTGCCAGTAGTACCGGGACTGCTTTTTCCGAGCAGTACTTC. The V and J genes are TRBV19 and TRBJ2-7, with D perhaps matching TRBD2 (6 bases). Trimming removed 4 bases at V and 6 bases at J, with 16 bases between. The length of the CDR3 is 14 residues. Germline values: CDR1 LNHDA, CDR2 SQIVND (reference sequence).